The sequence of this T cell receptor beta chain was determined in a study of Ad26.COV2.S vaccination and SARS-CoV-2 variants. As regards this clone: Its antigen is not identified.

Broader study findings: Ad26.COV2.S recipients had broader spike-specific TCRs (P = 0.0014).

With 0 bases removed from V and 1 base from J, the gap between germline ends came to 12 bases. Germline V gene lookup returns CDR1 LGHNA and CDR2 YSLEER. The CDR3 contains 16 residues. Only in-frame clones appear in the TCRdb table, and some are missing; sequencing was by immunoSEQ multiplex PCR. This sample has hundreds of thousands of clones, with around 92% found just once. Treatment defined: 15 to 20 received Ad26.COV2.S at low or high dose, single or two shots; about 5 received placebo; per-sample allocation not given. Samples analyzed were those drawn on day 63 after the first vaccine or placebo injection.

The source was peripheral blood, collected in a trial of Ad26.COV2.S vaccine versus placebo. The chain uses TRBV4-3 and TRBJ1-1; D is possibly TRBD1 (5 bases). The clonotype was recovered from a person aged 18-60 years who received the Ad26.COV2.S COVID-19 vaccine or a placebo. Here the CDR3 DNA reads TGCGCCAGCAGCCAAGATAGGAGGCAGGGGAACACTGAAGCTTTCTTT. This sequence encodes CASSQDRRQGNTEAFF.